Below, 19 T cell receptor beta chains from the same sample are listed, as sequenced in a study of metastatic and nonmetastatic thyroid tumors (TCRdb year 2020). The library relied on PCR. The reads were generated on an Illumina HiSeq 4000. TCRdb ran its own pipeline on the public reads, namely fastp trimming at Q25 and MiXCR clone calling, and kept in-frame beta chains. The sample table records 43,000 or so clones; about 15% of these occur just once. The ten largest clones capture around 20% of the sample. Before undergoing thyroid surgery, none of the patients had been given any kind of treatment. Material for sequencing was blood. These receptors all come from a female donor with papillary thyroid cancer or a benign thyroid nodule (not recorded which). Some clones in this sample may be carry-over from other donors' samples.

This clone was seen many times. Other DNA sequences in the sample encode the same CDR3. The chain joins TRBV10-3 to TRBJ2-2; D gene ambiguous. Germline loops: CDR1 ENHRY, CDR2 SYGVKD. This CDR3 spans 13 amino acids. Between the trimmed V and J ends, which lost 3 bases and 6 bases, there was a span of 8 bases. The CDR3 sequence is CAISDDSPGELFF. DNA of the CDR3: TGTGCCATCAGTGACGACTCCCCCGGGGAGCTGTTTTTT.

This clone was observed many times. The chain combines TRBV13 with TRBJ2-1, with 14 bases that match TRBD2. The V segment lost 5 bases and the J segment 0 bases; nucleotides outside the gene matches: 9. The germline V gene encodes CDR1 PRHDT and CDR2 FYEKMQ (reference sequence). The CDR3 is 19 residues long. The CDR3 DNA sequence: TGTGCCAGCAGCACCCTGACTAGCGGGAGGGGTAGCTCCTACAATGAGCAGTTCTTC. It codes for CASSTLTSGRGSSYNEQFF.

Of note for this clone: A much more abundant neighbour one base away suggests this may be a read error. CDR3 sequence: CASSVFGDTDTHYF. The CDR3 nucleotides are TGTGCCAGCAGCGTTTTTGGGGACACAGATACGCATTATTTT. The chain is built from TRBV9 and TRBJ2-3, with D perhaps TRBD1 (6 bases). The CDR3 is made up of 14 amino acids. Germline V gives CDR1 SGDLS, CDR2 YYNGEE.

This clone was counted a few times. CDR3 loop: CASSRLDPPYEQYF. Written as DNA, the CDR3 is TGTGCCAGTAGTAGACTAGATCCTCCCTACGAGCAGTACTTC. The chain links TRBV19 to TRBJ2-7; a weak D match, TRBD2 (6 bases). This CDR3 comprises 14 residues. Germline CDR1 LNHDA, CDR2 SQIVND (reference sequence). V was cut by 4 bases and J by 2 bases, with 12 bases left in between.

Notes on this clone: The junction and the germline gene differ at one end; a read error may be behind it. The V gene is TRBV15, the J gene TRBJ2-2; 8 bases match TRBD2. CDR3 size: 15 residues. The germline V gene has CDR1 LNHNV and CDR2 YYDKDF (reference sequence). CDR3: CATIRGGADTAELFF. Here the CDR3 DNA reads TGTGCCACCATCCGGGGGGGGGCCGACACCGCGGAGCTGTTTTTT.

Regarding this clone: A clone one base away is much larger, so this may be a read error. The rearrangement uses TRBV13 and TRBJ2-1, with D maybe TRBD1 (6 bases). The V end lost 5 bases, the J end lost 7 bases, and 30 bases lay between the germline ends. The CDR3 runs 19 residues. The germline V gene has CDR1 PRHDT and CDR2 FYEKMQ (reference sequence). The CDR3 loop is CASSPVWTDRSKRWNEQFF. The CDR3 coding sequence is TGTGCCAGCAGCCCCGTCTGGACAGATAGATCGAAGCGATGGAATGAGCAGTTCTTC. Looking up the rest from reference TRBV13 and TRBJ2-1 gives the full variable domain: AAGVIQSPRHLIKEKRETATLKCYPIPRHDTVYWYQQGPGQDPQFLISFYEKMQSDKGSIPDRFSAQQFSDYHSELNMSSLELGDSALYFCASSPVWTDRSKRWNEQFFGPGTRLTVL.

This clone was observed at least ten times. The chain links TRBV19 to TRBJ2-2, with 7 bases matching TRBD2. Germline CDR1 reads LNHDA; CDR2 reads SQIVND (reference sequence). Trimming at V came to 6 bases and at J to 4 bases, leaving 11 bases not matched to a gene. The length of the CDR3 is 16 residues. CDR3 sequence reads: CASSLEVSGGTGELFF. In DNA form, the CDR3 reads TGTGCCAGTAGCTTAGAGGTTTCGGGGGGCACCGGGGAGCTGTTTTTT. Drawing the rest from reference TRBV19 and TRBJ2-2, the complete variable domain is DGGITQSPKYLFRKEGQNVTLSCEQNLNHDAMYWYRQDPGQGLRLIYYSQIVNDFQKGDIAEGYSVSREKKESFPLTVTSAQKNPTAFYLCASSLEVSGGTGELFFGEGSRLTVL.

Only one count was recorded for this clone. The chain links TRBV9 to TRBJ1-2; D remains ambiguous. This CDR3 has 15 residues. V was cut by 0 bases and J by 0 bases, with 9 bases left in between. CDR1 and CDR2 from the germline V gene are SGDLS and YYNGEE. This CDR3 is CASSVVEVANYGYTF. The DNA for the CDR3 is TGTGCCAGCAGCGTAGTGGAGGTTGCTAACTATGGCTACACCTTC. Looking up the rest from reference TRBV9 and TRBJ1-2 gives the full variable domain: DSGVTQTPKHLITATGQRVTLRCSPRSGDLSVYWYQQSLDQGLQFLIQYYNGEERAKGNILERFSAQQFPDLHSELNLSSLELGDSALYFCASSVVEVANYGYTFGSGTRLTVV.

This clone was counted at least ten times. V usage is TRBV27 and J usage is TRBJ1-6; 8 bases align to TRBD1. V gave up 4 bases and J gave up 7 bases; unmatched junction bases: 9. The CDR3 runs to 16 residues. CDR1 and CDR2 from the germline V gene are MNHEY and SMNVEV (reference sequence). The CDR3: CASSSYGTGGNSPLHF. The CDR3 coding sequence is TGTGCCAGCAGTTCATACGGGACAGGAGGCAATTCACCCCTCCACTTT.

This clone was picked up many times. One junction end disagrees with the germline gene, perhaps due to a read error. This CDR3 is also generated by other DNA sequences in the sample. V usage is TRBV7-8 and J usage is TRBJ1-5, with D possibly being TRBD1 (5 bases). The CDR3 loop spans 15 amino acids. CDR1 SGHVS and CDR2 FQNEAQ come from the germline V gene. DNA of the CDR3: TGTGCCAGCAGCTTTGGGGGGGGACCCAACCAGCTCCAGCATTTT. The encoded protein is CASSFGGGPNQLQHF. The variable domain in full, completed from reference TRBV7-8 and TRBJ1-5, reads GAGVSQSPRYKVAKRGQDVALRCDPISGHVSLFWYQQALGQGPEFLTYFQNEAQLDKSGLPSDRFFAERPEGSVSTLKIQRTQQEDSAVYLCASSFGGGPNQLQHFGDGTRLSIL.

Comments on this clone: Given the absence of the conserved phenylalanine or tryptophan at the CDR3 end, a read error is likely. This rearrangement joins TRBV20-1 to TRBJ1-3; D is unresolved. Deletions cut 7 bases from V and 5 bases from J, with 9 bases between. The CDR3 contains 11 residues. Germline CDR1 DFQATT, CDR2 SNEGSKA (reference sequence). The CDR3 DNA reads TGCAGTGTTCTTGGGAGAAACACCATATATTCT. Protein product: CSVLGRNTIYS.

This clone has just a few counts. Given a much more abundant clone one base away, this may be a read error. The chain employs TRBV27 and TRBJ1-1; D gene unclear. The CDR3 runs to 16 residues. Per germline, CDR1 MNHEY and CDR2 SMNVEV (reference sequence). CDR3 residues: CASILSIGHMNTEAFF. Here the CDR3 DNA reads TGTGCCAGCATTTTATCGATTGGTCATATGAACACTGAAGCTTTCTTT.

This clone was seen many times. V usage is TRBV2 and J usage is TRBJ2-1, with 9 bases aligning to TRBD2. The J segment lost 5 bases and the V segment lost 7 bases, leaving 3 bases of the junction unmatched. The germline V gene has CDR1 SNHLY and CDR2 FYNNEI. The CDR3 has 13 amino acids. The CDR3 nucleotides read TGTGCCAGCAAGGGGACTAGCAACAATGAGCAGTTCTTC. This gives the protein CASKGTSNNEQFF.

At least ten counts were recorded for this clone. The same CDR3 can be traced to other DNA sequences in this sample. The V call is TRBV18, the J call TRBJ2-7, with 11 bases aligning to TRBD1. CDR1 is KGHSH and CDR2 is LQKENI in the germline V gene. The length of the CDR3 is 15 residues. V trimming: 0 bases; J trimming: 5 bases; junction bases outside the gene matches: 3. CDR3 sequence reads: CASSPPGQGAHEQYF. The DNA of the CDR3 is TGTGCCAGCTCACCACCTGGACAGGGGGCGCACGAGCAGTACTTC.

This clone was counted at least ten times. The chain links TRBV27 to TRBJ2-3; D not resolved. Germline-derived CDR1 and CDR2 are MNHEY and SMNVEV (reference sequence). The ends were cut back, 8 bases at V and 2 bases at J, with 5 bases in the middle. The CDR3 has 11 residues. In DNA form, the CDR3 reads TGTGCCAGCCAAACCACAGATACGCAGTATTTT. Protein product: CASQTTDTQYF.

At least ten counts were recorded for this clone. The gene calls are TRBV7-3 and TRBJ1-1; D remains ambiguous. This CDR3 contains 15 residues. CDR1 is SGHTA, CDR2 FQGTGA, per germline. V lost 2 bases to trimming and J lost 1 base, with 11 bases between them. The CDR3 nucleotides are TGTGCCAGCAGCTTAGAAGCCTTACAGAACACTGAAGCTTTCTTT. This sequence encodes CASSLEALQNTEAFF. The whole variable domain, filled in from reference TRBV7-3 and TRBJ1-1, reads GAGVSQTPSNKVTEKGKYVELRCDPISGHTALYWYRQSLGQGPEFLIYFQGTGAADDSGLPNDRFFAVRPEGSVSTLKIQRTERGDSAVYLCASSLEALQNTEAFFGQGTRLTVV.

V gene TRBV20-1 combines with J gene TRBJ2-3; D perhaps matches TRBD1 (5 bases). From germline, CDR1 is DFQATT and CDR2 SNEGSKA (reference sequence). Trimming took 1 base from V and 3 from J, leaving 5 bases between them. The CDR3 covers 12 residues. CDR3 loop: CSARGQTDTQYF. For the CDR3, the DNA is TGCAGTGCTAGAGGACAGACAGATACGCAGTATTTT.

The J gene is TRBJ1-5, the V gene TRBV18; tentative D call: TRBD1 (5 bases). Germline assignment: CDR1 KGHSH and CDR2 LQKENI. The CDR3 has 13 residues. Trimming stripped 4 bases from V and 5 bases from J, with 9 bases between. This CDR3 is CASSQGRDQPQHF. The CDR3 DNA follows: TGTGCCAGCTCACAGGGGCGCGATCAGCCCCAGCATTTT.

This clone was picked up many times. The chain uses TRBV7-2 and TRBJ2-2; D possibly corresponds to TRBD1 (5 bases). Germline CDR1 reads SGHTA; CDR2 reads FQGNSA. The CDR3 is 14 residues long. V shed 0 bases and J shed 8 bases, with 10 bases lying between them. Here the CDR3 reads CASSLAPQGGELFF. The CDR3 DNA is TGTGCCAGCAGCTTAGCGCCCCAGGGAGGGGAGCTGTTTTTT.